These 25 T cell receptor beta chains were all obtained from the same sample, sequenced in a study of T-cell reconstitution after alpha-beta-depleted transplantation in children. Preparation of the TCRbeta library involved a method that used unique molecular identifiers. One entry per CDR3 protein, called by TCRdb with MiXCR from the PCR reads. The top ten clones hold 2.5% of a sample with just over 70,000 distinct CDR3 sequences, 6% to 8% of them seen once. Sample: PBMCs from the stem cell graft donor, taken from the stem cell graft. These receptors were obtained from a human donor who donated a stem cell graft to a child with acute lymphoblastic leukemia.

In this sample, this clonotype turned up a few times. This chain links TRBV19 with TRBJ2-7; maybe TRBD2 (5 bases). V gave up 3 bases and J gave up 0 bases, with 9 bases separating them. CDR3 length: 14 residues. Germline V gives CDR1 LNHDA, CDR2 SQIVND (reference sequence). The CDR3 DNA is TGTGCCAGTAGTATGAGGGCAGTCTCCTACGAGCAGTACTTC. Translating gives CASSMRAVSYEQYF.

This clonotype was seen repeatedly, ten times or more. This sequence joins TRBV6-2 or TRBV6-3 and TRBJ1-1; D is unresolved. The CDR3 is 14 residues long. V lost 2 bases and J 5 bases, leaving 12 bases between the germline ends. The germline V gene encodes CDR1 MNHEY and CDR2 SVGEGT. The CDR3 DNA sequence: TGTGCCAGCAGTTACGGCCAGGTTCCTACTGAAGCTTTCTTT. Its translation is CASSYGQVPTEAFF.

This clonotype has at least ten counts. The V gene is TRBV6-5, the J gene TRBJ1-3; 7 nucleotides line up with TRBD1. V gave up 9 bases and J gave up 0 bases; unmatched junction bases: 5. Germline V gives CDR1 MNHEY, CDR2 SVGAGI. The CDR3 extends over 14 amino acids. The CDR3 loop is CASGQVNSGNTIYF. DNA for the CDR3: TGTGCCAGTGGACAGGTTAACTCTGGAAACACCATATATTTT.

This clonotype was detected many times. The chain carries TRBV20-1 and TRBJ1-2; TRBD1 is a possible D gene (6 bases). V was clipped by 4 bases and J by 7 bases, with 37 bases between them. This CDR3 has 20 amino acids. Germline V lookup: CDR1 DFQATT, CDR2 SNEGSKA (reference sequence). The CDR3: CSATHPTRALTSTGLGGYTF. The DNA for the CDR3 is TGCAGTGCTACACACCCGACCCGAGCCCTTACGTCTACAGGGTTGGGTGGCTACACCTTC.

The rearrangement joins TRBV11-2 to TRBJ2-3; D perhaps matches TRBD1 (6 bases). Trimming took 0 bases from V and 2 from J, leaving 9 bases between them. The CDR3 is 15 amino acids. Germline V gene data show CDR1 as SGHAT and CDR2 as FQNNGV. CDR3 nucleotides: TGTGCCAGCAGCTTAGAAGGACAGACCACAGATACGCAGTATTTT. It yields the protein CASSLEGQTTDTQYF.

At least ten counts were recorded for this clonotype. The J gene is TRBJ2-3, the V gene TRBV7-2, with TRBD1 as a possible D gene (5 bases). The germline V gene has CDR1 SGHTA and CDR2 FQGNSA. The CDR3 contains 15 residues. Trimming cost V 7 bases and J 1 base, with 15 bases left between them. CDR3 DNA: TGTGCCAGCAACCTGCAGGGTCCCGGCACAGATACGCAGTATTTT. It translates to CASNLQGPGTDTQYF. Full variable domain (remainder filled in from reference TRBV7-2 and TRBJ2-3): GAGVSQSPSNKVTEKGKDVELRCDPISGHTALYWYRQSLGQGLEFLIYFQGNSAPDKSGLPSDRFSAERTGGSVSTLTIQRTQQEDSAVYLCASNLQGPGTDTQYFGPGTRLTVL.

This clonotype was recorded at least ten times. The V call is TRBV5-5, the J call TRBJ1-1, with D perhaps matching TRBD1 (5 bases). The V end was cut by 3 bases, the J end by 2 bases, with 14 bases between. The CDR3 spans 15 residues. Per germline, CDR1 SGHKS and CDR2 YYEKEE (reference sequence). CDR3 DNA sequence: TGTGCCAGCAGCTACCGGGACCACGATAACACTGAAGCTTTCTTT. Amino acid sequence: CASSYRDHDNTEAFF.

In its sample, this clonotype was seen many times. This chain joins TRBV28 and TRBJ2-7, with 7 bases that match TRBD1. The CDR3 extends over 16 amino acids. V dropped 8 bases and J dropped 0; count of bases not matched to a gene: 13. Germline V gene data show CDR1 as MDHEN and CDR2 as SYDVKM. The CDR3 here is CASSAPGQRFSYEQYF. The CDR3 nucleotides are TGTGCCAGCTCAGCACCGGGACAGAGATTCTCCTACGAGCAGTACTTC.

This clonotype was detected many times. This sequence joins TRBV5-1 and TRBJ1-4, with 7 bases that match TRBD1. CDR3 length: 13 residues. The trim removed 4 bases at V and 8 bases at J, leaving 5 bases unmatched. Germline CDR1 and CDR2: SGHRS and YFSETQ. The CDR3 sequence: CASSTGTAEKLFF. The CDR3 DNA sequence: TGCGCCAGCAGCACCGGGACAGCCGAAAAACTGTTTTTT.

This clonotype was seen many times. V usage is TRBV6-5 and J usage is TRBJ2-3, with TRBD1 matching over 8 bases. V lost 6 bases and J lost 8; bases outside the gene matches: 4. From germline, CDR1 is MNHEY and CDR2 SVGAGI. This CDR3 comprises 12 residues. The CDR3 reads CASSRGQGTQYF. Here the CDR3 DNA reads TGTGCCAGCAGCCGTGGACAGGGTACGCAGTATTTT.

This clonotype was seen a few times. The CDR3 spells CASSQDGQGAGNTGELFF. The DNA for the CDR3 is TGCGCCAGCAGCCAAGATGGACAGGGGGCCGGGAACACCGGGGAGCTGTTTTTT. The chain uses TRBV4-3 and TRBJ2-2; 11 bases match TRBD1. The CDR3 covers 18 residues. V lost 0 bases and J lost 1; bases outside the gene matches: 4. Per germline, CDR1 LGHNA and CDR2 YSLEER.

This clonotype was seen repeatedly, ten times or more. This sequence joins TRBV28 and TRBJ1-4, with 7 bases aligning to TRBD1. Losses at the gene ends were 2 bases for V and 4 bases for J; bases not matched to a gene: 13. The V gene's germline CDR1 is MDHEN and CDR2 SYDVKM. This CDR3 is 18 amino acids long. The CDR3 loop reads CASSLGDSYRGHNEKLFF. In DNA form, the CDR3 reads TGTGCCAGCAGTTTAGGCGACTCCTACAGGGGCCATAATGAAAAACTGTTTTTT. The full variable domain, rest sourced from reference TRBV28 and TRBJ1-4, is DVKVTQSSRYLVKRTGEKVFLECVQDMDHENMFWYRQDPGLGLRLIYFSYDVKMKEKGDIPEGYSVSREKKERFSLILESASTNQTSMYLCASSLGDSYRGHNEKLFFGSGTQLSVL.

This clonotype was counted at least ten times. The rearrangement uses TRBV5-1 and TRBJ2-2; tentative D call: TRBD2 (5 bases). The CDR3 has 14 amino acids. Between the trimmed V and J ends, which lost 3 bases and 4 bases, there was a span of 10 bases. The V gene's germline CDR1 is SGHRS and CDR2 YFSETQ. CDR3: CASSSTSSTGELFF. DNA of the CDR3: TGCGCCAGCAGCTCAACTAGTAGCACCGGGGAGCTGTTTTTT. The variable domain in full, completed from reference TRBV5-1 and TRBJ2-2, reads KAGVTQTPRYLIKTRGQQVTLSCSPISGHRSVSWYQQTPGQGLQFLFEYFSETQRNKGNFPGRFSGRQFSNSRSEMNVSTLELGDSALYLCASSSTSSTGELFFGEGSRLTVL.

This clonotype was counted between two and nine times. The gene calls are TRBV5-1 and TRBJ2-7, with TRBD2 matching 8 bases. The germline V gene encodes CDR1 SGHRS and CDR2 YFSETQ. The V segment lost 6 bases and the J segment 2 bases; nucleotides outside the gene matches: 7. This CDR3 has 14 amino acids. The chain's CDR3 is CASKHSGGTYEQYF. As DNA, the CDR3 is TGCGCCAGCAAGCACTCGGGAGGGACCTACGAGCAGTACTTC.

This clonotype was detected ten times or more. The rearrangement links TRBV28 to TRBJ1-1; unclear D gene. Germline loops: CDR1 MDHEN, CDR2 SYDVKM. This CDR3 comprises 11 residues. Trimming removed 1 base at V and 6 bases at J, with 3 bases between. The CDR3 spells CASSLFAEAFF. The DNA of the CDR3 is TGTGCCAGCAGTTTATTCGCTGAAGCTTTCTTT.

This chain joins TRBV10-3 and TRBJ1-1, with D hard to call. Germline V gene lookup returns CDR1 ENHRY and CDR2 SYGVKD. Trimming took 4 bases from V and 4 from J, leaving 13 bases between them. The CDR3 is 14 amino acids. The CDR3 protein is CAISGGQAGTEAFF. The CDR3 DNA reads as TGTGCCATCAGTGGTGGCCAGGCGGGCACTGAAGCTTTCTTT.

This clonotype turned up a few times. The chain's CDR3 is CASSYSKRGAYNEQFF. CDR3 coding DNA: TGTGCCAGCAGTTACTCCAAGCGGGGGGCTTACAATGAGCAGTTCTTC. The rearrangement links TRBV6-5 to TRBJ2-1; 9 nucleotides match TRBD2. Germline V gene lookup returns CDR1 MNHEY and CDR2 SVGAGI. The CDR3 loop spans 16 amino acids. Trimming removed 0 bases from V and 4 bases from J; junction bases left unmatched: 4.

This clonotype was detected many times. The chain joins TRBV28 to TRBJ2-3; 10 bases line up with TRBD2. The CDR3 runs 17 residues. Trimming removed 4 bases from V and 3 bases from J; junction bases left unmatched: 10. The germline V gene has CDR1 MDHEN and CDR2 SYDVKM. The CDR3 nucleotides are TGTGCCAGCAGTTCCCACACTAGCGGGATCGGGACAGATACGCAGTATTTT. Amino acid sequence: CASSSHTSGIGTDTQYF.

This clonotype was found many times. The rearrangement links TRBV28 to TRBJ1-3; 7 bases are shared with TRBD1. The CDR3 spans 14 residues. Per the germline V gene, CDR1 is MDHEN and CDR2 is SYDVKM. The J segment lost 4 bases and the V segment lost 6 bases, leaving 6 bases of the junction unmatched. CDR3 sequence reads: CASRNRGSGNTIYF. The CDR3 DNA reads TGTGCCAGCAGGAACAGGGGATCCGGAAACACCATATATTTT.

This clonotype was seen many times. V is TRBV19 and J is TRBJ2-4; no definite D call. V lost 7 bases, J lost 0 bases, and 10 bases lay in between. Germline CDR1 LNHDA, CDR2 SQIVND (reference sequence). This CDR3 spans 14 amino acids. CDR3: CASNTGRAKNIQYF. The CDR3, as DNA: TGTGCCAGTAACACCGGAAGAGCCAAAAACATTCAGTACTTC.

The chain has TRBV28 and TRBJ2-7; the match to TRBD1 covers 9 bases. V lost 2 bases and J lost 3; bases outside the gene matches: 11. The germline V gene has CDR1 MDHEN and CDR2 SYDVKM. The CDR3 covers 17 residues. The CDR3 loop is CASSLIRTGARFYEQYF. The CDR3 DNA reads TGTGCCAGCAGTTTAATCCGGACAGGGGCGAGGTTCTACGAGCAGTACTTC.

This clonotype was picked up many times. The rearrangement uses TRBV20-1 and TRBJ2-7, with D unclear. V lost 6 bases and J 0 bases, leaving 12 bases between the germline ends. CDR1 and CDR2 (germline): DFQATT, SNEGSKA (reference sequence). This CDR3 has 13 residues. The CDR3 protein is CSAKAKVSYEQYF. CDR3 DNA: TGCAGTGCCAAGGCTAAGGTCTCCTACGAGCAGTACTTC.

This clonotype was observed many times. The chain couples TRBV20-1 to TRBJ1-3, with TRBD1 as a possible D gene (5 bases). The CDR3 totals 16 residues. Germline CDR1 reads DFQATT; CDR2 reads SNEGSKA (reference sequence). The V and J ends lost 3 bases and 0 bases respectively, with 15 bases between them. In DNA, the CDR3 is TGCAGTGCTAGGACTGGGGACCGCCTCTCTGGAAACACCATATATTTT. This encodes CSARTGDRLSGNTIYF.

This clonotype has ten or more counts. The chain carries TRBV4-2 and TRBJ2-7; D unclear. CDR1 is LGHNA and CDR2 is YNFKEQ in the germline V gene. The V and J ends lost 0 bases and 3 bases respectively, with 12 bases between them. The CDR3 spans 15 residues. CDR3 loop: CASSQDRGPYYEQYF. In nucleotides, the CDR3 is TGTGCCAGCAGCCAAGATCGAGGACCGTACTACGAGCAGTACTTC.

This clonotype was seen many times. J is TRBJ2-3 and V is TRBV24-1; D may be TRBD1 or TRBD2 (5 bases each). The germline V gene has CDR1 KGHDR and CDR2 SFDVKD. The CDR3 is made up of 13 amino acids. V was clipped by 12 bases and J by 6 bases, with 18 bases between them. The CDR3 nucleotides read TGTGCCGTGCGAGGGACCGCGGGCGATACGCAGTATTTT. The encoded protein is CAVRGTAGDTQYF.